The 4 T cell receptor beta chains in this list originate from one sample, sequenced in a study of metastatic and nonmetastatic thyroid tumors. Not a single patient had been given any form of treatment at any point before undergoing thyroid surgery. MiXCR was used by TCRdb to re-call the PCR reads. The profile shows 45,000 or so clones, around 15% of them singletons. What was sequenced was blood. These receptors came from a female donor with papillary thyroid cancer or a benign thyroid nodule (not recorded which). Some clones in this sample may be carry-over from other donors' samples.

This clone was seen a few times. The genes are TRBV29-1 and TRBJ2-2; D not certain. Germline CDR1 is SQVTM and CDR2 is ANQGSEA. Trimming removed 7 bases at V and 0 bases at J, with 12 bases between. CDR3 size: 14 residues. The CDR3: CSARTDTNTGELFF. The CDR3 nucleotides read TGCAGCGCCCGGACGGATACGAACACCGGGGAGCTGTTTTTT.

There are a few counts of this clone. The junction does not match germline at one end; this may be a read error. The CDR3 region has the DNA TGTGCCAGCAGTTTAGGTGCCTATTGCTACACCTTC. Translating gives CASSLGAYCYTF. The V gene is TRBV12-3 or TRBV12-4, the J gene TRBJ1-2; D is uncertain. This CDR3 is 12 amino acids long.

This clone was recorded at least ten times. This may be a read error: a much more frequent sequence differs by one nucleotide. The chain employs TRBV11-2 and TRBJ2-7; D is unresolved. This CDR3 has 15 amino acids. Germline CDR1 SGHAT, CDR2 FQNNGV. Trimming stripped 6 bases from V and 0 bases from J, with 15 bases between. The CDR3 DNA sequence: TGTGCCAGCAGTACCCGACTCTTCCCCTCCTACGAGCAGTACTTC. The encoded protein is CASSTRLFPSYEQYF.

This clone has at least ten counts. The rearrangement joins TRBV7-2 to TRBJ1-2, with D unresolved. The CDR3 runs to 15 residues. Germline CDR1 is SGHTA and CDR2 is FQGNSA. V was trimmed by 0 bases and J by 5 bases, leaving 13 bases between them. In nucleotides, the CDR3 is TGTGCCAGCAGCTTAGCGGGCTTCAGGCATTATGGCTACACCTTC. Translated: CASSLAGFRHYGYTF.